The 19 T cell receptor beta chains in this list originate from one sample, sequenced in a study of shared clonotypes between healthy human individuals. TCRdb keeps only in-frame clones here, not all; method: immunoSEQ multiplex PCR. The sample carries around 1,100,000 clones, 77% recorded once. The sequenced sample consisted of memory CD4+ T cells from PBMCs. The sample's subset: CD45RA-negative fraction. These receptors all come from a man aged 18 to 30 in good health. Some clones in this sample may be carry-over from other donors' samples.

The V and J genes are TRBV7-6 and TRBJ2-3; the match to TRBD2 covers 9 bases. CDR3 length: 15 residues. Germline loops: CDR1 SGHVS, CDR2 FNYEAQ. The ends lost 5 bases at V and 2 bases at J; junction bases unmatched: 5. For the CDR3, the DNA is TGTGCCAGCAGCACCCGACTAGCGGTCACAGATACGCAGTATTTT. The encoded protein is CASSTRLAVTDTQYF. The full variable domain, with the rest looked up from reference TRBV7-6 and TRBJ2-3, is GAGVSQSPRYKVTKRGQDVALRCDPISGHVSLYWYRQALGQGPEFLTYFNYEAQQDKSGLPNDRFSAERPEGSISTLTIQRTEQRDSAMYRCASSTRLAVTDTQYFGPGTRLTVL.

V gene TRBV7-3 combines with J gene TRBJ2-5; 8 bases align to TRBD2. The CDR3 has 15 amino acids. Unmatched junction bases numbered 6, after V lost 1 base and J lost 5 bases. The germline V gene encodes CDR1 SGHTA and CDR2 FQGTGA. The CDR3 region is CASSLSLAGGETQYF. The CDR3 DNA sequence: TGTGCCAGCAGCTTAAGTCTAGCGGGTGGGGAGACCCAGTACTTC.

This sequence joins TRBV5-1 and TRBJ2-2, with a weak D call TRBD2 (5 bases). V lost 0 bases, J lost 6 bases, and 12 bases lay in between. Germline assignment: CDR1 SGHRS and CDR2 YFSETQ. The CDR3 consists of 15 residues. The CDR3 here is CASSLVPGWAGELFF. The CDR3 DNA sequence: TGCGCCAGCAGCTTGGTTCCGGGGTGGGCCGGGGAGCTGTTTTTT.

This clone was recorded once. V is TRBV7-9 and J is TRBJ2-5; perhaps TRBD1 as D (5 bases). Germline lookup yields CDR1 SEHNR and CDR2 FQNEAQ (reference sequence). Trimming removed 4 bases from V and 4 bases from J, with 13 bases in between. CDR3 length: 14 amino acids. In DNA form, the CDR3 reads TGTGCCAGCAGCTCACAGGCGGCCCGAGAGACCCAGTACTTC. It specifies CASSSQAARETQYF.

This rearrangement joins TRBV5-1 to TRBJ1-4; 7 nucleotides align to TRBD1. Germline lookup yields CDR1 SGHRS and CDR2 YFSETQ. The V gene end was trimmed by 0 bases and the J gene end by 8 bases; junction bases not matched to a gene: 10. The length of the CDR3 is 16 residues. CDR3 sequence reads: CASSLEFNRGEEKLFF. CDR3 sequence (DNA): TGCGCCAGCAGCTTGGAATTCAACAGGGGAGAAGAAAAACTGTTTTTT.

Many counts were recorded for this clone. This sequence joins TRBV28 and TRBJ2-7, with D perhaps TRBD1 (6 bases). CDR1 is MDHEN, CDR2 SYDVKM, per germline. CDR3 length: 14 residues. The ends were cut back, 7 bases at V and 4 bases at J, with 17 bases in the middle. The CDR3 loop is CASTSSTGVYEQYF. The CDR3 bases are TGTGCCAGCACGTCCTCGACAGGAGTGTACGAGCAGTACTTC. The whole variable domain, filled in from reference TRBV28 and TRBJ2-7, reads DVKVTQSSRYLVKRTGEKVFLECVQDMDHENMFWYRQDPGLGLRLIYFSYDVKMKEKGDIPEGYSVSREKKERFSLILESASTNQTSMYLCASTSSTGVYEQYFGPGTRLTVT.

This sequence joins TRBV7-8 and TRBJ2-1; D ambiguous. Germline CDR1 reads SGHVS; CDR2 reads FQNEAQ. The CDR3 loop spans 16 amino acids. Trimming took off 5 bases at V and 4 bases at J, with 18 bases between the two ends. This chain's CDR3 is CASSPPRAVAYNEQFF. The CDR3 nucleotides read TGTGCCAGCAGCCCACCCCGGGCGGTGGCGTACAATGAGCAGTTCTTC.

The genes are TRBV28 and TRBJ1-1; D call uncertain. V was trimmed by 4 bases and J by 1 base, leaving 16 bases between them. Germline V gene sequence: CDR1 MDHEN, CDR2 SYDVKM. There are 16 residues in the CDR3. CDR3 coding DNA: TGTGCCAGCAGTTCCCCACGCTCAAGCCAGAACACTGAAGCTTTCTTT. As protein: CASSSPRSSQNTEAFF.

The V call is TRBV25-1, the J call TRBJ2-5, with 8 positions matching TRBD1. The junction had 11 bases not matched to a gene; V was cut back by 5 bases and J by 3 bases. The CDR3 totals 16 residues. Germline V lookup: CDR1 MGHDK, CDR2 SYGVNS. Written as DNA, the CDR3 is TGTGCCAGCAGTAGCTATACTACGACAGGGGAAGAGACCCAGTACTTC. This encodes CASSSYTTTGEETQYF.

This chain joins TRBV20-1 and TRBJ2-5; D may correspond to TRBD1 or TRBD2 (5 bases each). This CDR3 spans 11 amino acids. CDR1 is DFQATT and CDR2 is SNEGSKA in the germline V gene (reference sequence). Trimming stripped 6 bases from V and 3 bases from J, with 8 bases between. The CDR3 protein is CSAGPEETQYF. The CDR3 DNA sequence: TGCAGTGCGGGACCGGAAGAGACCCAGTACTTC.

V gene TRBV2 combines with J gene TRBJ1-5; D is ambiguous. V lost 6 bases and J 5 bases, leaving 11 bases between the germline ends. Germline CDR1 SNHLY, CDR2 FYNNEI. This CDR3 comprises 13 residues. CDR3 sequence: CASSGTRDQPQHF. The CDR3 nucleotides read TGTGCCAGCAGCGGAACCCGGGATCAGCCCCAGCATTTT.

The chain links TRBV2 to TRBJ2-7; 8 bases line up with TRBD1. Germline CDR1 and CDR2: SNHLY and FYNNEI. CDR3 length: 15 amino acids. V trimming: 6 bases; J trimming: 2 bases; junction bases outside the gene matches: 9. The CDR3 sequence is CASSLSGTGTYEQYF. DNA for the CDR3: TGTGCCAGCAGCTTATCCGGGACAGGTACCTACGAGCAGTACTTC.

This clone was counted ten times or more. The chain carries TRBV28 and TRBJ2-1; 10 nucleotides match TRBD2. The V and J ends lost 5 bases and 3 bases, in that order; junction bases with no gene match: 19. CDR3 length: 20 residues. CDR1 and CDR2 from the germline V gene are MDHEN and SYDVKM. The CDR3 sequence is CASSPGRGSKREGNYNEQFF. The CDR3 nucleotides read TGTGCCAGCAGTCCTGGCAGGGGGTCCAAGCGGGAGGGAAACTACAATGAGCAGTTCTTC.

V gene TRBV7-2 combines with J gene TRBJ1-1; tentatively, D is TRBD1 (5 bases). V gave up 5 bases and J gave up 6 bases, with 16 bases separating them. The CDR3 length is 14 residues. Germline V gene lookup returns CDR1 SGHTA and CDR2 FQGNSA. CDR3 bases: TGTGCCAGCAGCCATCTGGTTGGGGGGGCTGAAGCTTTCTTT. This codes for CASSHLVGGAEAFF.

The CDR3 DNA reads as TGTGCCAGCTCACCTCCGGGGCCCGAGCAGTACTTC. Amino acid sequence: CASSPPGPEQYF. The J gene is TRBJ2-7, the V gene TRBV18, with D perhaps given as TRBD1 or TRBD2 (5 bases each). The germline V gene has CDR1 KGHSH and CDR2 LQKENI. The CDR3 length is 12 residues. V gave up 3 bases and J gave up 6 bases, with 9 bases separating them.

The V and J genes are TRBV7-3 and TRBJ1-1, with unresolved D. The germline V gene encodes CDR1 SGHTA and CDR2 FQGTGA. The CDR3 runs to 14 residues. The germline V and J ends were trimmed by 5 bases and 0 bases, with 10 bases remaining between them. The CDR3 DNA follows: TGTGCCAGCAGCCCGGGGTTTATGAACACTGAAGCTTTCTTT. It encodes CASSPGFMNTEAFF.

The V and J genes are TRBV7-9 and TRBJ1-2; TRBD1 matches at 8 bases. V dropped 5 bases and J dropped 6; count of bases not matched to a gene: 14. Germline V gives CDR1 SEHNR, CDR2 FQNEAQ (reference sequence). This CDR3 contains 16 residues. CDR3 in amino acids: CASSRYQGQGLNGYTF. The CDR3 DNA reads TGTGCCAGCAGCCGATACCAAGGACAGGGTTTGAATGGCTACACCTTC. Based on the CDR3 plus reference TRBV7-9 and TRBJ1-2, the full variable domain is DTGVSQNPRHKITKRGQNVTFRCDPISEHNRLYWYRQTLGQGPEFLTYFQNEAQLEKSRLLSDRFSAERPKGSFSTLEIQRTEQGDSAMYLCASSRYQGQGLNGYTFGSGTRLTVV.

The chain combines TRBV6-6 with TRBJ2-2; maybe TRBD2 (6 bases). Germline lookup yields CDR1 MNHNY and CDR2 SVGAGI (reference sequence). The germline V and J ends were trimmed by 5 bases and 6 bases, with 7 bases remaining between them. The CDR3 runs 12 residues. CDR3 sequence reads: CASSAGPGELFF. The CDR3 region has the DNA TGTGCCAGCAGTGCGGGACCCGGGGAGCTGTTTTTT.

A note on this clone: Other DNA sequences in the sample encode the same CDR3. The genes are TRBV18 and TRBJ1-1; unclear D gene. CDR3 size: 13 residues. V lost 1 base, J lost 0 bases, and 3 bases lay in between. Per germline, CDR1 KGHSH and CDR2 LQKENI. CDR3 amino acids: CASSPQMNTEAFF. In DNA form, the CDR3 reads TGTGCCAGCTCACCACAAATGAACACTGAAGCTTTCTTT.